The following is a TCR beta chain sequence with its context. The antigen it binds to is not known. Per-base qualities were not stored, and no clone one base away is much larger. The trim is 4 bases for V and 0 bases for J, with a gap of 9 bases between the germline ends. The germline V gene provides CDR1 ENHRY and CDR2 SYGVKD. The CDR3 starts with the cysteine, ends with the phenylalanine, and has 14 residues. The read is trimmed to its CDR3 DNA, 42 bases read in frame from base 1. This sample stems from a study of radiation and T cells in renal cell carcinoma (dated by TCRdb to 2019 to 2021). Background on the whole study: Samples were obtained from a clinical trial, in which 15 Gy stereotactic body radiation therapy was delivered to primary renal cell carcinomas and nephrectomy was performed 4 weeks later. In total, 50 or so samples, comprising some 25 tumors and roughly 27 peripheral blood samples, were subjected to TCR beta sequencing. In the approximately 53 samples combined, roughly 4.4 million unique CDR3 nucleotide sequences were found, encoding about 3 million unique CDR3 amino acid sequences. Study-wide conclusions, independent of this receptor: Dynamics of the blood repertoire were not tracked past 4 weeks after treatment. In blood, the top tumor clonotypes increased from baseline to 2 weeks after radiation and then shrank by 4 weeks, which suggests a temporary expansion of tumor-resident clones. Because the trial had a single-armed design, the trial could not examine how radiation dose or scheduling affected the TCR repertoire. Because pretreatment tumor biopsies were not available, the study could not determine whether clonotypes were already present within the tumor at baseline.

The sample's time point label is to be understood as: baseline pretreatment blood. Reading the label with the study, this specimen's treatment or condition is: 15 Gy SBRT to primary tumor, nephrectomy 4 weeks later. To follow tumor-enriched clonotypes, serial peripheral blood was collected from radiation-treated patients at baseline and at 2 weeks and 4 weeks after SBRT. Every patient had renal cell carcinoma of clear cell pathology. Genomic DNA for TCR sequencing was prepared using the QIAamp DNA Blood Mini Kit (Qiagen). The analyses included just those samples that passed every quality control check. The immunoSEQ kit was used, according to the manufacturer's recommendations, to generate TCR beta libraries from genomic DNA. To prepare the libraries, a first multiplex PCR with proprietary primers was run, followed by a second PCR that added unique barcodes, and a bead cleanup was done after each round. Each sample batch included a kit-provided positive control reaction and a negative control reaction. The final libraries were assessed on an Agilent 4200 TapeStation D1000 ScreenTape, pooled by volume, and quantified by qPCR. Sequencing was performed on an Illumina NextSeq500 with a MidOutput 150-cycle cartridge, and 156 Read1 and 15 Index1 cycles were run with kit custom primers. The pooled library was loaded at 1.0 pM with a roughly 20% PhiX control spike-in. Regarding the original processing steps: Vendor-processed data were analyzed in R, with a clonotype defined as all T cells sharing the same CDR3 nucleotide sequence. In the clone abundance analyses, frequencies were normalized to the 10,000 most abundant clones in each sample. Before analysis, public T cell clones were removed, and these numbered fewer than six per sample on average. Tumor-enriched clonotypes and baseline blood-enriched clonotypes were defined as those with an abundance difference of at least 32-fold between compartments. A beta-binomial differential abundance model was applied to find clonotypes that expanded or contracted between blood time points. Tumor-blood repertoire similarity was measured with the Baroni-Urbani and Buser coefficient, and group comparisons used two-tailed Wilcoxon tests in R. The clones in this table, taken by TCRdb from immuneACCESS, are in-frame only. Not every clone is retained; where verified, under half of the shortfall comes from an unresolved V gene, and the cause of the rest is unknown. V, J and clone size are those of that table, while D and trimming were read from the DNA. For this sample the table gives approximately 90,000 clones, of which 70% to 90% were detected only once. The top ten constitute almost 8% of the sample.

The V and J segments used are TRBV10-3 and TRBJ2-5, with the D segment identity uncertain. The sequencing here drew on blood, taken from a patient whose treatment included radiotherapy and nephrectomy. This clonotype was sampled from a man aged 50-60 years with renal cell carcinoma. The CDR3: CAISVGRNQETQYF. The DNA is TGTGCCATCAGTGTGGGCAGAAACCAAGAGACCCAGTACTTC.